Following are 3 T cell receptor beta chains from one sample sequenced in a study of regulatory T cells in long-lasting Graves disease. Time point in this sample: newly diagnosed GD, antithyroid drugs for less than 3 months. The TCR library was made from RNA extracted from PBMCs. Assembly of TCR beta libraries relied on iRepertoire HTBI primers together with Arm-PCR of CDR3 regions. MiXCR was run by TCRdb on the multiplex PCR reads, yielding one entry per CDR3 protein. The table lists about 450,000 distinct CDR3 sequences, less than 15% of them singletons. These sequences were also reported in another study, on T cells in Graves' hyperthyroidism and ophthalmopathy.

Sequenced here: peripheral blood mononuclear cells (PBMCs), sampled at new diagnosis, from a patient treated with antithyroid drugs. The receptors were sampled from a woman aged 45-59 years with Graves disease.

This clonotype was detected many times. The chain couples TRBV9 to TRBJ1-1, with unresolved D. With 0 bases removed from V and 2 bases from J, the gap between germline ends came to 11 bases. Germline CDR1 reads SGDLS; CDR2 reads YYNGEE. This CDR3 has 15 residues. The CDR3 coding sequence is TGTGCCAGCAGCGTAGGCGGCGCGGGAAACACTGAAGCTTTCTTT. Translating it yields CASSVGGAGNTEAFF.

This clonotype was detected only a few times. The V and J genes are TRBV12-3 or TRBV12-4 and TRBJ2-7; 10 nucleotides line up with TRBD1. The CDR3 runs to 14 residues. Trimming took 6 bases from V and 2 from J; bases not matched to a gene: 4. The CDR3 region has the DNA TGTGCCAGCAGGACAGGGGGCCGAACCTACGAGCAGTACTTC. Its protein is CASRTGGRTYEQYF.

To note about this clonotype: The CDR3 ends on some other residue instead of the conserved phenylalanine or tryptophan, so this is likely a read error. This chain uses TRBV18 with TRBJ1-5, with D hard to call. The ends were cut back, 1 base at V and 0 bases at J, with 13 bases in the middle. Germline V gene lookup returns CDR1 KGHSH and CDR2 LQKENI. The CDR3 has 17 residues. The CDR3 region has the DNA TGTGCCAGCTCACCACTACCCCCGGATTATAGCAATCAGCCCCAGCATTCT. Amino acids: CASSPLPPDYSNQPQHS.